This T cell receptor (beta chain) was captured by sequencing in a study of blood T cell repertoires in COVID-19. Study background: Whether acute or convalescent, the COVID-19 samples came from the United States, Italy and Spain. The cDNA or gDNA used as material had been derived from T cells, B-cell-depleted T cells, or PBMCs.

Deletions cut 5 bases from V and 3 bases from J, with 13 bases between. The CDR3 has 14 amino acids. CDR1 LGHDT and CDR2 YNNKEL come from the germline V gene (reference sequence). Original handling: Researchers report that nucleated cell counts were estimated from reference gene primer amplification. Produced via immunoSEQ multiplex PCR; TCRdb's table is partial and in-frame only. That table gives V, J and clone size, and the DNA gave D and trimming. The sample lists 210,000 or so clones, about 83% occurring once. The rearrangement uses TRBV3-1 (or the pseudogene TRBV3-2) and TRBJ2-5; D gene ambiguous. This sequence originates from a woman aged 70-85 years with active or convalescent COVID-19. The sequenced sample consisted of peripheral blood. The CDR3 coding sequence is TGTGCCAGCAGCTATGCTACGAAGAAAGAGACCCAGTACTTC. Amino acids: CASSYATKKETQYF.